The entry below gives a single TCR beta chain sequence along with its context. This table comes from immunoSEQ multiplex PCR, and its TCRdb copy is limited to in-frame clones, with some not included. The data show some 200,000 clones, about 80% seen once. The source of the sample is a study of blood T cell repertoires in COVID-19. Study details: T cells, B-cell-depleted T cells, or PBMCs supplied cDNA or gDNA.

The germline V gene encodes CDR1 KGHSH and CDR2 LQKENI. V dropped 3 bases and J dropped 5; count of bases not matched to a gene: 9. CDR3 length: 16 residues. Sample: peripheral blood. This receptor was obtained from a young man with active or convalescent COVID-19. This sequence joins TRBV18 and TRBJ1-4; 7 positions agree with TRBD1. The CDR3 loop is CASSPLDRAPNEKLFF. CDR3 DNA: TGTGCCAGCTCACCGCTCGACAGGGCCCCGAATGAAAAACTGTTTTTT. The complete variable domain, with remaining parts taken from reference TRBV18 and TRBJ1-4, reads NAGVMQNPRHLVRRRGQEARLRCSPMKGHSHVYWYRQLPEEGLKFMVYLQKENIIDESGMPKERFSAEFPKEGPSILRIQQVVRGDSAAYFCASSPLDRAPNEKLFFGSGTQLSVL.